Below, 27 T cell receptor beta chains from the same sample are listed, as sequenced in a study of blood T cell repertoires in COVID-19. The repertoire was sequenced with immunoSEQ multiplex PCR; TCRdb's copy has only in-frame clones and lacks some. Of around 140,000 clones detected, over 75% appear once; the ten largest clones hold roughly 2.2%. The material sequenced was peripheral blood. Every receptor here comes from a man aged 65 to 79 with active COVID-19.

The rearrangement joins TRBV27 to TRBJ1-2; weak D call: TRBD1 (6 bases). Looked up from germline, CDR1 is MNHEY and CDR2 is SMNVEV (reference sequence). This CDR3 has 13 residues. V was pared by 3 bases and J by 4 bases, with 9 bases between. Here the CDR3 reads CASSFTGSYGYTF. CDR3 in DNA: TGTGCCAGCAGTTTCACAGGGTCCTATGGCTACACCTTC.

J is TRBJ2-4 and V is TRBV28; 7 bases are shared with TRBD1. Germline V gives CDR1 MDHEN, CDR2 SYDVKM. The V and J ends lost 5 bases and 0 bases, in that order; junction bases with no gene match: 4. The CDR3 runs 15 residues. CDR3 protein: CASSTTGLAKNIQYF. CDR3 bases: TGTGCCAGCAGTACGACAGGGTTAGCCAAAAACATTCAGTACTTC. Filled out from reference TRBV28 and TRBJ2-4, the complete variable domain reads DVKVTQSSRYLVKRTGEKVFLECVQDMDHENMFWYRQDPGLGLRLIYFSYDVKMKEKGDIPEGYSVSREKKERFSLILESASTNQTSMYLCASSTTGLAKNIQYFGAGTRLSVL.

The chain links TRBV27 to TRBJ2-2; D may be TRBD2 (7 bases). There are 16 residues in the CDR3. V was shortened by 6 bases and J by 0 bases, with 14 bases between the two germline ends. CDR1 is MNHEY and CDR2 is SMNVEV in the germline V gene (reference sequence). The CDR3 DNA reads TGTGCCAGCAGCCTTAGGGGGAGGGCGAACACCGGGGAGCTGTTTTTT. It yields the protein CASSLRGRANTGELFF.

This chain links TRBV7-3 with TRBJ2-2, with D possibly TRBD2 on 5 matching bases. This CDR3 region has 17 residues. Between the trimmed V and J ends, which lost 5 bases and 4 bases, there was a span of 20 bases. Per the germline V gene, CDR1 is SGHTA and CDR2 is FQGTGA. CDR3 protein: CASSPRGPSAGTGELFF. The CDR3 DNA is TGTGCCAGCAGCCCCAGAGGTCCCAGCGCGGGCACCGGGGAGCTGTTTTTT.

The V and J genes are TRBV29-1 and TRBJ1-3; a weak D match, TRBD1 (5 bases). The length of the CDR3 is 15 residues. V was cut by 4 bases and J by 0 bases, with 13 bases left in between. Germline V gene data show CDR1 as SQVTM and CDR2 as ANQGSEA. CDR3 residues: CSVAIGASSGNTIYF. In DNA form, the CDR3 reads TGCAGCGTTGCAATAGGGGCTTCCTCTGGAAACACCATATATTTT.

The chain joins TRBV2 to TRBJ2-2; 7 bases match TRBD2. There are 15 residues in the CDR3. J lost 4 bases, V lost 6 bases, and 8 bases had no gene match. CDR1 SNHLY and CDR2 FYNNEI come from the germline V gene. The CDR3 region has the DNA TGTGCCAGCAGAGCCCGGGCTAGCGGCACCGGGGAGCTGTTTTTT. Its protein product is CASRARASGTGELFF. Full variable domain (missing parts from reference TRBV2 and TRBJ2-2): EPEVTQTPSHQVTQMGQEVILRCVPISNHLYFYWYRQILGQKVEFLVSFYNNEISEKSEIFDDQFSVERPDGSNFTLKIRSTKLEDSAMYFCASRARASGTGELFFGEGSRLTVL.

This rearrangement joins TRBV7-9 to TRBJ2-1; D may be TRBD1 (5 bases). The CDR3 loop spans 16 amino acids. Germline loops: CDR1 SEHNR, CDR2 FQNEAQ (reference sequence). The V end was cut by 6 bases, the J end by 1 base, with 16 bases between. The CDR3 nucleotides are TGTGCCAGCAGGAATTCTCGACAGCTTTCCTACAATGAGCAGTTCTTC. Translating it yields CASRNSRQLSYNEQFF.

The rearrangement links TRBV5-6 to TRBJ2-7; maybe TRBD2 (6 bases). V was clipped by 4 bases and J by 2 bases, with 28 bases between them. This CDR3 comprises 19 residues. Germline CDR1 and CDR2: SGHDT and YYEEEE. The CDR3 is CASSRSSPPRPSAAYEQYF. CDR3 DNA: TGTGCCAGCAGCCGAAGCTCCCCTCCTCGACCTAGCGCGGCCTACGAGCAGTACTTC.

The CDR3 bases are TGCGCCAGTCACTCCGGGACAGGTGGCTACACCTTC. Translation gives CASHSGTGGYTF. The V call is TRBV5-1, the J call TRBJ1-2; TRBD1 matches at 8 bases. Germline V gene sequence: CDR1 SGHRS, CDR2 YFSETQ. Losses at the gene ends were 8 bases for V and 7 bases for J; bases not matched to a gene: 7. This CDR3 is built from 12 residues.

V and J are TRBV6-5 and TRBJ2-3; TRBD2 aligns across 7 bases. The CDR3 has 15 amino acids. The trim removed 0 bases at V and 4 bases at J, leaving 4 bases unmatched. The germline gives CDR1 MNHEY, CDR2 SVGAGI. CDR3 nucleotide sequence: TGTGCCAGCAGTTACTCGGCGGGAGTGGCAGATACGCAGTATTTT. Translated: CASSYSAGVADTQYF.

This clone has only a few counts. This chain connects TRBV5-1 to TRBJ1-5, with a possible D match to TRBD1 (5 bases). Germline V gene data show CDR1 as SGHRS and CDR2 as YFSETQ. V dropped 0 bases and J dropped 1 base, with 8 bases sitting between them. This CDR3 is 15 amino acids long. CDR3 coding DNA: TGCGCCAGCAGCTTGGATGGGGGGAGCAATCAGCCCCAGCATTTT. Encoded protein: CASSLDGGSNQPQHF.

V gene TRBV2 combines with J gene TRBJ1-5; D is uncertain. This CDR3 contains 14 residues. Per the germline V gene, CDR1 is SNHLY and CDR2 is FYNNEI. V shed 8 bases and J shed 3 bases, with 14 bases lying between them. The CDR3: CASRGVGINQPQHF. The CDR3, as DNA: TGTGCCAGCCGCGGGGTGGGGATCAATCAGCCCCAGCATTTT.

This chain links TRBV30 with TRBJ2-2; maybe TRBD1 (6 bases). Germline V lookup: CDR1 GTSNPN, CDR2 SVGIG (reference sequence). This CDR3 has 14 residues. V gave up 4 bases and J gave up 0 bases, with 9 bases separating them. The CDR3 loop is CAWKGDTNTGELFF. The CDR3 coding sequence is TGTGCCTGGAAGGGGGACACGAACACCGGGGAGCTGTTTTTT.

This clone was recorded many times. A single base separates this from a much larger clone, so it may be a read error. The chain has TRBV11-3 and TRBJ1-2; possibly TRBD1 for D (6 bases). Germline-derived CDR1 and CDR2 are SGHNT and YENEEA. V lost 3 bases and J lost 4, with 15 bases in between. This CDR3 has 15 amino acids. The CDR3 nucleotides read TGTGCCAGCAGCTTTCCCGGGGGGGGCGGCTATGGCTACACCTTC. Its translation: CASSFPGGGGYGYTF.

The table lists this clone with a count of one. The chain couples TRBV27 to TRBJ2-1; TRBD2 matches at 12 bases. The CDR3 totals 16 residues. V lost 4 bases, J lost 8 bases, and 9 bases stayed unmatched. The V gene's germline CDR1 is MNHEY and CDR2 SMNVEV (reference sequence). The CDR3: CASSWTSGNLVHEQFF. The DNA of the CDR3 is TGTGCCAGCAGTTGGACTAGCGGGAATTTGGTCCATGAGCAGTTCTTC.

CDR3 nucleotide sequence: TGTGCCAGCAGCAAGACTAGCGTGGGGCACAATGAGCAGTTCTTC. This sequence encodes CASSKTSVGHNEQFF. This chain links TRBV5-4 with TRBJ2-1, with 8 nucleotides matching TRBD2. CDR1 is SGHNT, CDR2 YYREEE, per germline (reference sequence). The V gene end was trimmed by 4 bases and the J gene end by 5 bases; junction bases not matched to a gene: 8. The CDR3 length is 15 residues.

The chain links TRBV10-3 to TRBJ2-7, with 10 bases aligning to TRBD1. With V trimmed by 2 bases and J by 6 bases, 4 bases remained unmatched. The CDR3 totals 14 residues. The germline gives CDR1 ENHRY, CDR2 SYGVKD. CDR3 region: CAISERQGAAEQYF. In nucleotides, the CDR3 is TGTGCCATCAGTGAGAGACAGGGGGCGGCCGAGCAGTACTTC.

This chain joins TRBV25-1 and TRBJ2-1, with unresolved D. V dropped 5 bases and J dropped 3 bases, with 8 bases sitting between them. The germline CDR1 and CDR2 sequences are MGHDK and SYGVNS. The CDR3 consists of 13 residues. CDR3 coding DNA: TGTGCCAGCAGTACCCGGAGCTACAATGAGCAGTTCTTC. Translated: CASSTRSYNEQFF.

This clone was detected only once. This chain connects TRBV7-9 to TRBJ2-5, with D possibly matching TRBD2 (5 bases). Germline CDR1 reads SEHNR; CDR2 reads FQNEAQ (reference sequence). V lost 5 bases, J lost 2 bases, and 15 bases lay in between. CDR3 length equals 15 residues. The DNA for the CDR3 is TGTGCCAGCAGCGCATCGGAGGTTAGACAAGAGACCCAGTACTTC. It codes for CASSASEVRQETQYF.

This sequence joins TRBV29-1 and TRBJ2-6; 14 bases agree with TRBD2. V lost 4 bases to trimming and J lost 3 bases; unmatched junction nucleotides: 2. The germline CDR1 and CDR2 sequences are SQVTM and ANQGSEA. The CDR3 totals 16 residues. CDR3 region: CSVVGLAGVGANVLTF. CDR3 bases: TGCAGCGTTGTGGGACTAGCGGGAGTTGGGGCCAACGTCCTGACTTTC.

The genes are TRBV6-6 and TRBJ1-2; possible D gene TRBD1, 6 bases. The CDR3 runs 16 residues. The V and J ends lost 2 bases and 1 base respectively, with 14 bases between them. Germline CDR1 is MNHNY and CDR2 is SVGAGI (reference sequence). The CDR3 is CASSYPRGGDNYGYTF. CDR3 nucleotide sequence: TGTGCCAGCAGTTACCCCCGAGGGGGAGATAACTATGGCTACACCTTC.

The V and J genes are TRBV7-2 and TRBJ2-3; D possibly corresponds to TRBD1 (6 bases). CDR3 size: 14 residues. CDR1 is SGHTA, CDR2 FQGNSA, per germline. The V end lost 1 base, the J end lost 3 bases, and 8 bases lay between the germline ends. The CDR3 DNA reads TGTGCCAGCAGCTTAGACAGGGCGACAGATACGCAGTATTTT. Translated: CASSLDRATDTQYF.

The chain carries TRBV19 and TRBJ2-6, with a weak D call TRBD1 (6 bases). This CDR3 has 15 amino acids. Trimming cost V 3 bases and J 0 bases, with 6 bases left between them. CDR1 and CDR2 (germline): LNHDA, SQIVND (reference sequence). CDR3: CASSMDSSGANVLTF. In DNA, the CDR3 is TGTGCCAGTAGTATGGACAGCTCTGGGGCCAACGTCCTGACTTTC.

The chain joins TRBV20-1 to TRBJ2-1; TRBD2 matches 8 bases. The CDR3 has 14 amino acids. V lost 3 bases, J lost 5 bases, and 6 bases stayed unmatched. Germline lookup yields CDR1 DFQATT and CDR2 SNEGSKA (reference sequence). Here the CDR3 DNA reads TGCAGTGCTAGTCAGCGGGAGTGGGACAATGAGCAGTTCTTC. Its protein product is CSASQREWDNEQFF.

The rearrangement joins TRBV19 to TRBJ2-7, with a weak D call TRBD1 (6 bases). V was pared by 1 base and J by 0 bases, with 10 bases between. The CDR3 totals 15 residues. Germline CDR1 LNHDA, CDR2 SQIVND (reference sequence). The CDR3 region has the DNA TGTGCCAGTAGTATAGGAGGGGGAGACTCCTACGAGCAGTACTTC. Its translation is CASSIGGGDSYEQYF. The whole variable domain, filled in from reference TRBV19 and TRBJ2-7, reads DGGITQSPKYLFRKEGQNVTLSCEQNLNHDAMYWYRQDPGQGLRLIYYSQIVNDFQKGDIAEGYSVSREKKESFPLTVTSAQKNPTAFYLCASSIGGGDSYEQYFGPGTRLTVT.

Here the CDR3 reads CASTQRGSGTGNEQFF. The CDR3, as DNA: TGTGCCAGCACCCAGAGGGGGAGCGGGACCGGGAATGAGCAGTTCTTC. V usage is TRBV2 and J usage is TRBJ2-1; the D gene is possibly TRBD2 (7 bases). This CDR3 is built from 16 residues. Trimming removed 7 bases from V and 7 bases from J, with 23 bases in between. The germline V gene has CDR1 SNHLY and CDR2 FYNNEI. Drawing the rest from reference TRBV2 and TRBJ2-1, the complete variable domain is EPEVTQTPSHQVTQMGQEVILRCVPISNHLYFYWYRQILGQKVEFLVSFYNNEISEKSEIFDDQFSVERPDGSNFTLKIRSTKLEDSAMYFCASTQRGSGTGNEQFFGPGTRLTVL.

The chain uses TRBV24-1 and TRBJ2-5; D might be TRBD1 (5 bases). V was trimmed by 3 bases and J by 4 bases, leaving 20 bases between them. Per the germline V gene, CDR1 is KGHDR and CDR2 is SFDVKD. The CDR3 loop spans 17 amino acids. The CDR3 DNA reads as TGTGCCACCAGTGATCCAAACTCAGGGCGAGGCGGAGAGACCCAGTACTTC. It yields the protein CATSDPNSGRGGETQYF.